The 20 T cell receptor beta chains reported below all come from one sample, sequenced in a study of blood T cell repertoires in COVID-19 (dated by TCRdb to about 2020). Library method: the immunoSEQ multiplex PCR assay. The source is immuneACCESS, and TCRdb retained only in-frame sequences with V and J called. Part of the clones is not carried over; for the studies checked, unresolved V genes explain less than half of this, and the remainder is unexplained. This sample gives more than 20,000 clones in total; 89% of them show up just once. Roughly a fifth of the sample is taken by the ten largest. The sequenced sample consisted of peripheral blood. The receptor source for this set is a human donor in a cohort sampled during active COVID-19.

In the case of this clone: Other nucleotide sequences in the sample specify the same CDR3. CDR3 bases: TGTGCCAGCAGTTCTGCAGGAGGATCGGGCAATCAGCCCCAGCATTTT. It encodes CASSSAGGSGNQPQHF. J is TRBJ1-5 and V is TRBV6-5; no firm D call. Trimming removed 4 bases at V and 2 bases at J, with 15 bases between. The CDR3 has 16 amino acids. In germline, CDR1 is MNHEY, CDR2 SVGAGI.

Remarks on this clone: Other DNA variants within this sample encode the same CDR3. The rearrangement links TRBV15 to TRBJ1-5; 7 positions match TRBD1. The germline CDR1 and CDR2 sequences are LNHNV and YYDKDF (reference sequence). V was clipped by 4 bases and J by 11 bases; unmatched bases: 11. CDR3 length equals 14 residues. This CDR3 reads CATSNQGVGLAQHF. CDR3 nucleotide sequence: TGTGCCACCAGCAACCAGGGGGTAGGGCTGGCCCAGCATTTT.

This clone was seen a single time. The genes are TRBV11-2 and TRBJ2-6; possible D gene TRBD1, 6 bases. V was clipped by 3 bases and J by 11 bases, with 11 bases between them. The germline V gene has CDR1 SGHAT and CDR2 FQNNGV. This CDR3 is 13 amino acids long. As DNA, the CDR3 is TGTGCCAGCAGCTTGATCCAGGGGTACGTCCTGACTTTC. This gives the protein CASSLIQGYVLTF.

There are a few counts of this clone. This chain joins TRBV2 and TRBJ1-6; 7 positions match TRBD1. The germline gives CDR1 SNHLY, CDR2 FYNNEI. V shed 7 bases, J shed 9 bases, and the junction held 3 bases outside the gene matches. The CDR3 is 12 amino acids. Here the CDR3 DNA reads TGTGCCAGCAATAGACAGGGTTCACCCCTCCACTTT. Its translation is CASNRQGSPLHF.

The chain couples TRBV28 to TRBJ2-7, with 7 bases aligning to TRBD1. The junction had 8 bases not matched to a gene; V was cut back by 6 bases and J by 3 bases. CDR3 length equals 14 residues. Germline values: CDR1 MDHEN, CDR2 SYDVKM. The chain's CDR3 is CASRGLQGSYEQYF. The CDR3 bases are TGTGCCAGCAGGGGCCTACAGGGGAGCTACGAGCAGTACTTC.

The chain joins TRBV6-5 to TRBJ2-7, with 14 bases lining up with TRBD2. V shed 6 bases and J 6 bases; nucleotides not matched to a gene: 7. Germline V lookup: CDR1 MNHEY, CDR2 SVGAGI. The length of the CDR3 is 15 residues. The CDR3 region is CASRGGTSGRGEQYF. The CDR3 DNA reads TGTGCCAGCAGGGGTGGGACTAGCGGGAGAGGCGAGCAGTACTTC.

CDR3 DNA sequence: TGTGCCAGCAGTTTATCCAGGGGTAATCAGCCCCAGCATTTT. Its translation: CASSLSRGNQPQHF. The chain recombines TRBV27 with TRBJ1-5; the D gene is possibly TRBD1 (6 bases). Trimming pared 0 bases from V and 4 bases from J, leaving 7 bases between. Germline values: CDR1 MNHEY, CDR2 SMNVEV (reference sequence). This CDR3 contains 14 residues.

The chain has TRBV5-1 and TRBJ1-1; D is ambiguous. The length of the CDR3 is 15 residues. Germline V CDR1 and CDR2: SGHRS, YFSETQ. V was trimmed by 1 base and J by 4 bases, leaving 14 bases between them. CDR3 coding DNA: TGCGCCAGCAGCTTGACCTTAGACAAGATCACTGAAGCTTTCTTT. Protein sequence: CASSLTLDKITEAFF.

For the CDR3, the DNA is TGTGCCAGCAGCTTAGGGGGACAGGGCAATGGCTACACCTTC. This sequence encodes CASSLGGQGNGYTF. V and J are TRBV7-2 and TRBJ1-2, with 9 bases that match TRBD1. V lost 1 base, J lost 6 bases, and 3 bases stayed unmatched. Germline CDR1 SGHTA, CDR2 FQGNSA. The CDR3 extends over 14 amino acids.

The chain couples TRBV6-5 to TRBJ1-4, with D uncertain. The CDR3 contains 15 residues. Between the trimmed V and J ends, which lost 4 bases and 0 bases, there was a span of 9 bases. The germline CDR1 and CDR2 sequences are MNHEY and SVGAGI. CDR3 loop: CASSFTQTTNEKLFF. The CDR3 bases are TGTGCCAGCAGTTTCACACAGACAACTAATGAAAAACTGTTTTTT.

This clone is a singleton in its sample. The chain joins TRBV19 to TRBJ2-7; 10 bases line up with TRBD1. The CDR3 spans 16 residues. The germline CDR1 and CDR2 sequences are LNHDA and SQIVND (reference sequence). The V gene end was trimmed by 4 bases and the J gene end by 3 bases; junction bases not matched to a gene: 9. The CDR3 is CASSRGQGRNYYEQYF. The CDR3 DNA reads TGTGCCAGTAGTAGGGGACAGGGGAGAAATTACTACGAGCAGTACTTC.

The gene calls are TRBV19 and TRBJ1-2; 8 nucleotides align to TRBD1. The CDR3 has 15 residues. With V trimmed by 5 bases and J by 4 bases, 9 bases remained unmatched. Germline CDR1 and CDR2: LNHDA and SQIVND (reference sequence). As DNA, the CDR3 is TGTGCCAGTAGTCCAGGGGGCAACAGGCGCTATGGCTACACCTTC. It is translated as CASSPGGNRRYGYTF.

V is TRBV9 and J is TRBJ1-2; TRBD1 aligns across 8 bases. In germline, CDR1 is SGDLS, CDR2 YYNGEE. The CDR3 extends over 14 amino acids. With 0 bases clipped from V and 7 bases from J, the junction kept 5 bases outside the gene matches. CDR3 nucleotides: TGTGCCAGCAGCGTAGAACTCAGGGGGCTTGGCTACACCTTC. Translating gives CASSVELRGLGYTF.

J is TRBJ2-1 and V is TRBV7-3; 9 nucleotides match TRBD1. The CDR3 consists of 14 residues. Germline assignment: CDR1 SGHTA and CDR2 FQGTGA. V was pared by 6 bases and J by 10 bases, with 10 bases of the junction left unmatched. The CDR3 region has the DNA TGTGCCAGCAGACAGGGGGCCCTTATAGGGGAGCAGTTCTTC. Amino acids: CASRQGALIGEQFF.

V gene TRBV2 combines with J gene TRBJ1-3; 7 nucleotides line up with TRBD1. Trimming at V came to 9 bases and at J to 4 bases, leaving 9 bases not matched to a gene. The germline gives CDR1 SNHLY, CDR2 FYNNEI. The CDR3 consists of 14 residues. The CDR3 protein is CARMTGSGGNTIYF. Written as DNA, the CDR3 is TGTGCCAGGATGACAGGGTCGGGGGGAAACACCATATATTTT.

The chain has TRBV3-1 (or the pseudogene TRBV3-2) and TRBJ1-4, with a possible D match to TRBD1 (6 bases). The CDR3 is made up of 12 amino acids. Germline V gives CDR1 LGHDT, CDR2 YNNKEL (reference sequence). Trimming pared 4 bases from V and 8 bases from J, leaving 8 bases between. CDR3 nucleotides: TGTGCCAGCAGCCGTCAGGGGGAAAAACTGTTTTTT. This codes for CASSRQGEKLFF.

The chain links TRBV10-1 to TRBJ1-1; unclear D gene. V lost 10 bases and J 6 bases, leaving 27 bases between the germline ends. This CDR3 is built from 16 residues. Germline V gene lookup returns CDR1 WNHNN and CDR2 SYGVQD (reference sequence). CDR3 residues: CATRRGLRPGTPEAFF. The CDR3 DNA reads TGCGCCACCCGACGGGGTTTACGGCCAGGAACGCCTGAAGCTTTCTTT.

This clone occurred once. V is TRBV15 and J is TRBJ2-7, with TRBD1 matching 10 bases. The CDR3 totals 16 residues. Germline V gives CDR1 LNHNV, CDR2 YYDKDF (reference sequence). V gave up 0 bases and J gave up 3 bases; unmatched junction bases: 5. This CDR3 is CATSRDRQGAIYEQYF. The CDR3 region has the DNA TGTGCCACCAGCAGAGACCGACAGGGGGCTATCTACGAGCAGTACTTC.

The rearrangement joins TRBV2 to TRBJ1-4, with 9 bases lining up with TRBD1. The CDR3 is 15 amino acids. The germline V gene encodes CDR1 SNHLY and CDR2 FYNNEI. V was pared by 10 bases and J by 0 bases, with 6 bases of the junction left unmatched. CDR3 coding DNA: TGTGCCACCCGGGACAGGGACGCAACTAATGAAAAACTGTTTTTT. It is translated as CATRDRDATNEKLFF.

The chain uses TRBV18 and TRBJ2-7, with a weak D call TRBD2 (5 bases). The CDR3 contains 14 residues. V was pared by 3 bases and J by 7 bases, with 16 bases between. Germline CDR1 is KGHSH and CDR2 is LQKENI. CDR3 amino acids: CASSPTQEALEQYF. The CDR3 bases are TGTGCCAGCTCACCGACTCAGGAGGCATTAGAGCAGTACTTC.